This record looks at one T cell receptor beta chain sequence and its context. The data originate from a study of blood T cell repertoires in COVID-19. Study information: Specimens from acute and convalescent COVID-19 originated in the United States, Italy and Spain.

Produced via immunoSEQ multiplex PCR; TCRdb's table is partial and in-frame only. The sample lists 540,000 or so clones; roughly nine tenths were seen once. Germline CDR1 is SGHAT and CDR2 is FQNNGV. V was clipped by 6 bases and J by 8 bases; unmatched bases: 13. The CDR3 has 16 residues. The specimen was peripheral blood. The chain is built from TRBV11-2 and TRBJ2-1, with 10 bases lining up with TRBD1. The receptor was isolated from a woman between 50 and 59 years old with COVID-19, enrolled during active disease. The DNA of the CDR3 is TGTGCCAGCAGATCCACCGGGACAGGGGTTTTGGATGAGCAGTTCTTC. It is translated as CASRSTGTGVLDEQFF.